Below, 8 T cell receptor beta chains from the same sample are listed, as sequenced in a study of cytomegalovirus exposure and HLA in healthy donors. The PCR was carried out with 60 Vbeta primers and 13 Jbeta primers. Repertoires were generated with immunoSEQ multiplex PCR, while TCRdb's copy carries only in-frame clones and drops some. The table shows around 120,000 clones, with approximately 72% occurring only once. What was sequenced was PBMCs. These receptors originate from a man aged 55 to 69 in good health and CMV-seropositive.

Only a few counts were recorded for this clone. The rearrangement links TRBV6-1 to TRBJ1-4, with D possibly TRBD1 on 5 matching bases. V dropped 7 bases and J dropped 2 bases, with 11 bases sitting between them. This CDR3 has 14 amino acids. The V gene's germline CDR1 is MNHNS and CDR2 SASEGT. The DNA for the CDR3 is TGTGCCAGCAATGAGCGGGGCACTAATGAAAAACTGTTTTTT. Residues: CASNERGTNEKLFF.

This clone has just a few counts. CDR3 sequence reads: CASSRSLAGASYEQYF. The CDR3 DNA follows: TGCGCCAGCAGCCGGAGCTTAGCGGGAGCCTCCTACGAGCAGTACTTC. V gene TRBV4-1 combines with J gene TRBJ2-7, with TRBD2 matching 9 bases. CDR3 length: 16 residues. V lost 4 bases, J lost 0 bases, and 7 bases stayed unmatched. CDR1 and CDR2 from the germline V gene are MGHRA and YSYEKL.

The chain carries TRBV5-1 and TRBJ2-7; 7 nucleotides align to TRBD1. Germline values: CDR1 SGHRS, CDR2 YFSETQ. CDR3 length: 14 amino acids. Trimming removed 4 bases from V and 4 bases from J; junction bases left unmatched: 8. The CDR3 sequence is CASSGAGTAYEQYF. The CDR3 DNA is TGCGCCAGCAGCGGTGCCGGGACAGCTTACGAGCAGTACTTC.

The rearrangement uses TRBV19 and TRBJ1-5; tentative D call: TRBD1 (5 bases). This CDR3 spans 14 amino acids. With 4 bases removed from V and 6 bases from J, the gap between germline ends came to 13 bases. Germline lookup yields CDR1 LNHDA and CDR2 SQIVND (reference sequence). DNA for the CDR3: TGTGCCAGTAGTAAAGGGGTACTAAGTCAGCCCCAGCATTTT. This gives the protein CASSKGVLSQPQHF.

The CDR3 coding sequence is TGTGCCTGGAGCGACTTACAGGCGTCCTCTGGAAACACCATATATTTT. Protein product: CAWSDLQASSGNTIYF. The chain recombines TRBV30 with TRBJ1-3, with D perhaps matching TRBD1 (5 bases). V shed 3 bases and J shed 0 bases, with 15 bases lying between them. The V gene's germline CDR1 is GTSNPN and CDR2 SVGIG (reference sequence). The CDR3 has 16 residues.

J is TRBJ1-5 and V is TRBV7-8, with D uncertain. The CDR3 is 13 residues long. The V gene's germline CDR1 is SGHVS and CDR2 FQNEAQ. The V and J ends lost 2 bases and 4 bases respectively, with 6 bases between them. CDR3 sequence (DNA): TGTGCCAGCAGCTTACGCGATAATCAGCCCCAGCATTTT. It specifies CASSLRDNQPQHF.

V gene TRBV2 combines with J gene TRBJ1-1, with 9 bases aligning to TRBD1. Germline loops: CDR1 SNHLY, CDR2 FYNNEI. Trimming at V came to 8 bases and at J to 4 bases, leaving 5 bases not matched to a gene. The CDR3 runs to 13 residues. CDR3 in DNA: TGTGCCAGCCGAGACAGGGGGGCCACTGAAGCTTTCTTT. This gives the protein CASRDRGATEAFF. Variable domain in full (rest from reference TRBV2 and TRBJ1-1): EPEVTQTPSHQVTQMGQEVILRCVPISNHLYFYWYRQILGQKVEFLVSFYNNEISEKSEIFDDQFSVERPDGSNFTLKIRSTKLEDSAMYFCASRDRGATEAFFGQGTRLTVV.

The rearrangement links TRBV6-4 to TRBJ2-6; 13 nucleotides line up with TRBD2. The CDR3 is 19 amino acids. Germline trimming cut 5 bases from V and 2 bases from J; bases unmatched to any gene: 9. The germline CDR1 and CDR2 sequences are MRHNA and SNTAGT. For the CDR3, the DNA is TGTGCCAGCAGTCTTTATCGGACTAGCGGGAGAGCTGGGGCCAACGTCCTGACTTTC. Amino acids: CASSLYRTSGRAGANVLTF.